The rows below give T cell receptor beta chains drawn from one sample of a study of human T cells and chemical hapten exposure. MiXCR, run by TCRdb on the RACE reads, gives a single entry per CDR3 protein. In the table there are tens of thousands of distinct CDR3 sequences, roughly 7.6% of which are singletons. The sample was whole blood, taken in connection with sensitization to the hapten diphenylcyclopropenone (DPC). These receptors were collected from a woman in her 50s with alopecia areata. Some clones in this sample may be carry-over from other donors' samples. The CDR3 runs from the conserved cysteine through the conserved F or W. A D gene is named only where the DNA matches it firmly. Clone size is stated in some rows and not others, as once, few, many or a class when expanded.

CDR3aa | CDR3nt | j_gene | v_gene | abundance | d_gene
CASSYGGSGSNQPQHF | TGTGCCAGCAGTTACGGAGGCTCAGGCAGCAATCAGCCCCAGCATTTT | TRBJ1-5 | TRBV6-5 | - | -
CASSSGVGTEAFF | TGTGCCAGCTCATCAGGGGTCGGCACTGAAGCTTTCTTT | TRBJ1-1 | TRBV18 | few | -
CSARGSDTQYF | TGCAGTGCCCGGGGGTCAGATACGCAGTATTTT | TRBJ2-3 | TRBV20-1 | - | -
CSVQDRRSTDTQYF | TGCAGCGTACAAGACAGGCGAAGCACAGATACGCAGTATTTT | TRBJ2-3 | TRBV29-1 | many | -
CSVAGLAGPYEQYF | TGCAGCGTCGCCGGACTAGCGGGACCCTACGAGCAGTACTTC | TRBJ2-7 | TRBV29-1 | many | TRBD2
CASSLMGPGSEAFF | TGTGCCAGCAGTTTAATGGGGCCTGGGTCTGAAGCTTTCTTT | TRBJ1-1 | TRBV12-3/TRBV12-4 | many | -
CASSSGYQETQYF | TGTGCCAGCAGTTCGGGATACCAAGAGACCCAGTACTTC | TRBJ2-5 | TRBV27 | - | -
CASRGGGARQETQYF | TGTGCCAGCAGAGGAGGGGGGGCGCGACAAGAGACCCAGTACTTC | TRBJ2-5 | TRBV6-6 | many | -
CASRFTSEAFF | TGTGCCAGCAGGTTTACAAGTGAAGCTTTCTTT | TRBJ1-1 | TRBV7-9 | many | -
CASSQARGGVRKLFF | TGTGCCAGCAGCCAAGCTCGTGGCGGTGTCAGAAAACTGTTTTTT | TRBJ1-4 | TRBV14 | many | -
CASSTGTAQYF | TGTGCCAGCAGTACAGGGACGGCGCAGTATTTT | TRBJ2-3 | TRBV6-1 | - | -
CASSLAGTGGPEQYF | TGTGCCAGCAGTCTGGCCGGGACAGGAGGGCCCGAGCAGTACTTC | TRBJ2-7 | TRBV28 | - | TRBD1
CAIKGGRTYEQYF | TGTGCCATCAAAGGGGGGAGAACCTACGAGCAGTACTTC | TRBJ2-7 | TRBV10-3 | many | -
CSARDPVAVQETQYF | TGCAGTGCTAGAGATCCTGTAGCGGTTCAAGAGACCCAGTACTTC | TRBJ2-5 | TRBV20-1 | many | -
CASSYDVAAGELFF | TGTGCCAGCAGTTACGATGTTGCCGCCGGGGAGCTGTTTTTT | TRBJ2-2 | TRBV6-2/TRBV6-3 | few | -
CASSLLTDTQYF | TGTGCCAGCAGCTTGCTCACAGATACGCAGTATTTT | TRBJ2-3 | TRBV7-2 | many | -
CASSLGTLINYGYTF | TGTGCCAGCAGTTTAGGGACCTTAATTAACTATGGCTACACCTTC | TRBJ1-2 | TRBV12-3/TRBV12-4 | many | -
CASRDVGLSYYEQYF | TGTGCCAGCAGGGACGTAGGGCTAAGCTACTACGAGCAGTACTTC | TRBJ2-7 | TRBV2 | many | -
CASSQHRTGANVLTF | TGTGCCAGCAGCCAACATAGGACTGGGGCCAACGTCCTGACTTTC | TRBJ2-6 | TRBV14 | - | -
CASMSGMGNEQFF | TGTGCCAGCATGAGCGGGATGGGCAATGAGCAGTTCTTC | TRBJ2-1 | TRBV7-3 | many | TRBD2
CASSLGDTTQYF | TGTGCCAGCAGCTTAGGCGACACCACGCAGTATTTT | TRBJ2-3 | TRBV7-9 | - | -
CAGSPRIVGEQFF | TGTGCCGGCAGCCCACGAATAGTGGGTGAGCAGTTCTTC | TRBJ2-1 | TRBV2 | - | -
CASSLVHQVEYEQFF | TGTGCCAGCAGCTTGGTTCACCAGGTTGAATATGAGCAGTTCTTC | TRBJ2-1 | TRBV5-5 | many | -
CASREERTINTQYF | TGTGCCAGCAGGGAGGAACGGACAATCAATACGCAGTATTTT | TRBJ2-3 | TRBV6-6 | many | -
CSAHDRGSTDTQYF | TGCAGTGCTCATGACAGGGGATCCACAGATACGCAGTATTTT | TRBJ2-3 | TRBV20-1 | - | TRBD1
CASSPWDEQFF | TGTGCCAGCAGTCCATGGGATGAGCAGTTCTTC | TRBJ2-1 | TRBV28 | - | -
CASSLDPGAYEQYF | TGTGCCAGCAGCTTGGATCCAGGGGCCTACGAGCAGTACTTC | TRBJ2-7 | TRBV5-5 | - | -
CSAADSRSTDTQYF | TGCAGTGCTGCGGACAGCAGAAGCACAGATACGCAGTATTTT | TRBJ2-3 | TRBV20-1 | many | -
CAWSPDRHTQYF | TGTGCCTGGAGCCCAGATCGGCATACGCAGTATTTT | TRBJ2-3 | TRBV30 | many | -
CAWSGTGYGYTF | TGTGCCTGGAGCGGGACAGGGTATGGCTACACCTTC | TRBJ1-2 | TRBV30 | many | TRBD1
CASSTPLGTQYF | TGTGCCAGCAGTACCCCCCTGGGGACCCAGTACTTC | TRBJ2-5 | TRBV28 | - | -
CASSPKRGRRTDTQYF | TGTGCCAGCAGTCCGAAGCGGGGCAGACGGACAGATACGCAGTATTTT | TRBJ2-3 | TRBV21-1 | many | -
CASSEQGRGTQPQHF | TGTGCCAGCAGTGAACAGGGCAGGGGCACTCAGCCCCAGCATTTT | TRBJ1-5 | TRBV2 | many | -
CASSSTVEAFF | TGTGCCAGCAGCTCGACAGTTGAAGCTTTCTTT | TRBJ1-1 | TRBV6-6 | many | -
CASSRLGRRLNEQFF | TGTGCCAGCAGCCGCCTGGGACGTAGACTCAATGAGCAGTTCTTC | TRBJ2-1 | TRBV3-1 | many | -
CASSQGLTGELFF | TGCGCCAGCAGCCAGGGGCTCACCGGGGAGCTGTTTTTT | TRBJ2-2 | TRBV4-3 | many | -
CASSLVWDQPQHF | TGTGCCAGCAGTTTAGTGTGGGATCAGCCCCAGCATTTT | TRBJ1-5 | TRBV12-3/TRBV12-4 | many | -
CASSPTASGGWEQYF | TGTGCCAGCAGCCCAACGGCTAGCGGGGGGTGGGAGCAGTACTTC | TRBJ2-7 | TRBV7-2 | many | TRBD2
CASSPDGILDEQYF | TGTGCCAGCAGCCCGGACGGTATTTTGGACGAGCAGTACTTC | TRBJ2-7 | TRBV7-9 | - | -
CASSRSFNPFTYNEQFF | TGTGCCAGTAGCCGAAGTTTTAACCCTTTCACCTACAATGAGCAGTTCTTC | TRBJ2-1 | TRBV19 | many | -
CATSTQTSGRSDTQYF | TGTGCCACCAGTACCCAGACTAGCGGGAGATCAGATACGCAGTATTTT | TRBJ2-3 | TRBV24-1 | - | TRBD2
CASPLVYGYTF | TGTGCAAGTCCCCTAGTCTATGGCTACACCTTC | TRBJ1-2 | TRBV12-2 | many | -
CASSPQPASAKTQYF | TGTGCCAGCAGCCCCCAGCCAGCGAGCGCAAAGACCCAGTACTTC | TRBJ2-5 | TRBV7-3 | many | -
CASSLGAGARGTDTQYF | TGTGCCAGCAGTTTGGGCGCGGGGGCGCGGGGCACAGATACGCAGTATTTT | TRBJ2-3 | TRBV12-3/TRBV12-4 | few | -
CASSLAGVNQPQHF | TGTGCCAGCAGTTTAGCAGGGGTTAATCAGCCCCAGCATTTT | TRBJ1-5 | TRBV12-3/TRBV12-4 | many | -
CASSLMAGSLNEKLFF | TGCGCCAGCAGCCTCATGGCCGGGTCCCTTAATGAAAAACTGTTTTTT | TRBJ1-4 | TRBV4-3 | many | -
CASSLTENTEAFF | TGTGCCAGCAGTTTGACTGAGAACACTGAAGCTTTCTTT | TRBJ1-1 | TRBV12-3/TRBV12-4 | many | -
CASSLRTPPSDTQYF | TGTGCCAGTAGTTTAAGGACTCCACCATCCGATACGCAGTATTTT | TRBJ2-3 | TRBV19 | - | -
CSVVESRPPMETQYF | TGCAGTGTTGTGGAGTCCCGGCCTCCGATGGAGACCCAGTACTTC | TRBJ2-5 | TRBV20-1 | - | -
CASSRPKNEQFF | TGTGCCAGCAGCCGCCCCAAGAATGAGCAGTTCTTC | TRBJ2-1 | TRBV6-6 | - | -